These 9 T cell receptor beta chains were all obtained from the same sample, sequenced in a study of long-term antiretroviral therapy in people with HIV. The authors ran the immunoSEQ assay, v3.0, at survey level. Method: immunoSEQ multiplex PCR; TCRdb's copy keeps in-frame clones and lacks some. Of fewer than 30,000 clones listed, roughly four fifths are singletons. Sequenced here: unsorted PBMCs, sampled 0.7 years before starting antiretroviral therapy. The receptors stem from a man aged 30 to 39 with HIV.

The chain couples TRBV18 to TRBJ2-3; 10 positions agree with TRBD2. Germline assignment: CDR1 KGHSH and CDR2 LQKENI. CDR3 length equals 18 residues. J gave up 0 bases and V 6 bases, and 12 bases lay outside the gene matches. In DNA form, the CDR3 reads TGTGCCAGCTCGTACCTAGCGGGAGAGCTCTCTAGCACAGATACGCAGTATTTT. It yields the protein CASSYLAGELSSTDTQYF. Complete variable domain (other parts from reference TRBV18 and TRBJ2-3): NAGVMQNPRHLVRRRGQEARLRCSPMKGHSHVYWYRQLPEEGLKFMVYLQKENIIDESGMPKERFSAEFPKEGPSILRIQQVVRGDSAAYFCASSYLAGELSSTDTQYFGPGTRLTVL.

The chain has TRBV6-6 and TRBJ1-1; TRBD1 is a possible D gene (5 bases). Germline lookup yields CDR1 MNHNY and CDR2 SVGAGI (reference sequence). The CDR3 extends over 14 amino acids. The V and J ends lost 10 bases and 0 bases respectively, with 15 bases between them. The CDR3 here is CAIKGRNMNTEAFF. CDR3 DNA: TGTGCCATCAAGGGACGGAACATGAACACTGAAGCTTTCTTT.

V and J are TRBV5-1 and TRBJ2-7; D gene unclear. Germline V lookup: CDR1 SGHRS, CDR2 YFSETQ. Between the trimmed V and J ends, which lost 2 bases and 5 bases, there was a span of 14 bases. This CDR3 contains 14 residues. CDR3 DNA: TGCGCCAGCAGCTTAATACACGAGTCCAACGAGCAGTACTTC. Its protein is CASSLIHESNEQYF.

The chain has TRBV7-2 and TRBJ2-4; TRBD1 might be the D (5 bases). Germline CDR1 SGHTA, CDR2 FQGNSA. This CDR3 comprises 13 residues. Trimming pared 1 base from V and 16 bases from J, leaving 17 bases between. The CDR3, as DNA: TGTGCCAGCAGCTTAGAGGTACAGGCCCAGGGATACTTC. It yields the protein CASSLEVQAQGYF.

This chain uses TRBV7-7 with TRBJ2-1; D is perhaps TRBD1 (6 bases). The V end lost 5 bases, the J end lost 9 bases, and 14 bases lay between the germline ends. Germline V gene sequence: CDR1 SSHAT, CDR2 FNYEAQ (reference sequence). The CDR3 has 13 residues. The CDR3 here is CASSTDRGGEQFF. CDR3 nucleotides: TGTGCCAGCAGCACCGATCGAGGGGGTGAGCAGTTCTTC.

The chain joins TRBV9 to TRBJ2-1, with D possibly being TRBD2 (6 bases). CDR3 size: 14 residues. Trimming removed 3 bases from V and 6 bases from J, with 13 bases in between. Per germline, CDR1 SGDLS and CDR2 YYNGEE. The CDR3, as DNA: TGTGCCAGCAGCGGGAATGGCGGGGTCAATGAGCAGTTCTTC. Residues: CASSGNGGVNEQFF.

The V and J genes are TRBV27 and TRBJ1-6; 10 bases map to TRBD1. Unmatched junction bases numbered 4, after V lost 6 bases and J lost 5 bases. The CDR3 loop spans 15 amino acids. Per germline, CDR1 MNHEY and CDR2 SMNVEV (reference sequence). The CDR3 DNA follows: TGTGCCAGCAGGAGCGGGACAGGGGATAATTCACCCCTCCACTTT. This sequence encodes CASRSGTGDNSPLHF.

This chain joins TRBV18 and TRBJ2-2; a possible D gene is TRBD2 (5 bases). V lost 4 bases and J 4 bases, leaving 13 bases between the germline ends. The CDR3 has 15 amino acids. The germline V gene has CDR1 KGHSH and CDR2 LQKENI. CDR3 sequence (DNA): TGTGCCAGCTCACTCACAGCGGTTCCCACCGGGGAGCTGTTTTTT. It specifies CASSLTAVPTGELFF. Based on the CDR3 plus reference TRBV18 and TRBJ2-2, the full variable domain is NAGVMQNPRHLVRRRGQEARLRCSPMKGHSHVYWYRQLPEEGLKFMVYLQKENIIDESGMPKERFSAEFPKEGPSILRIQQVVRGDSAAYFCASSLTAVPTGELFFGEGSRLTVL.

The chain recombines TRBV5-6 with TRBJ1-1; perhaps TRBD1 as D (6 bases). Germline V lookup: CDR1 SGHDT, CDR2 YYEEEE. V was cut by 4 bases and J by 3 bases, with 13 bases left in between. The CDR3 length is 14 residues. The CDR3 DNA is TGTGCCAGCAGCCCTCAGGGGTGGGACACTGAAGCTTTCTTT. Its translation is CASSPQGWDTEAFF.